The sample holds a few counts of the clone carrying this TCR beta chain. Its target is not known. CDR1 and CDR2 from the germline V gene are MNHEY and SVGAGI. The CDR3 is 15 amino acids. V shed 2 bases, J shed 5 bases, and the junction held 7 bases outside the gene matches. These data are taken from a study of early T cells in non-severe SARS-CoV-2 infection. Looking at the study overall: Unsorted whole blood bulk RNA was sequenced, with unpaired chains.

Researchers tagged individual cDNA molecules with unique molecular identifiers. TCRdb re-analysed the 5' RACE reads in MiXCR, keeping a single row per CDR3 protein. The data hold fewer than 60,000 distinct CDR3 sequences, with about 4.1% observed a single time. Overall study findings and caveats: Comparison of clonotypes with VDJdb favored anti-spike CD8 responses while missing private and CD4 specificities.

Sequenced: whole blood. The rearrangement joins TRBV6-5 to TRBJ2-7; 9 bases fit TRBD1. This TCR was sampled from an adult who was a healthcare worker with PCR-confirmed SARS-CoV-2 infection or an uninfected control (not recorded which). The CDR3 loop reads CASSYKRTGVNEQYF. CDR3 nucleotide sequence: TGTGCCAGCAGTTACAAACGGACAGGGGTGAACGAGCAGTACTTC.